These 10 T cell receptor beta chains share one sample of origin, sequenced in a study of graft-versus-host responses after intestinal transplantation. The antigens of these receptors remain unknown. Method: immunoSEQ multiplex PCR; TCRdb's copy keeps in-frame clones and lacks some. The sample lists some 120,000 clones, about nine tenths occurring once. The sample consisted of unstimulated CD4+ T cells sorted from spleen or lymph node cells, taken before intestinal transplant. The receptor source for this set is a human donor who received an intestinal transplant.

The J gene is TRBJ2-7, the V gene TRBV5-1; 8 nucleotides align to TRBD2. The germline CDR1 and CDR2 sequences are SGHRS and YFSETQ. The CDR3 runs to 16 residues. V trimming: 0 bases; J trimming: 3 bases; junction bases outside the gene matches: 8. The chain's CDR3 is CASSLGGRTSNYEQYF. The CDR3 region has the DNA TGCGCCAGCAGCTTGGGGGGTAGGACTAGCAACTACGAGCAGTACTTC.

The chain uses TRBV5-4 and TRBJ2-1, with TRBD1 identical over 7 bases. CDR1 and CDR2 (germline): SGHNT, YYREEE (reference sequence). V lost 3 bases, J lost 3 bases, and 3 bases stayed unmatched. The CDR3 contains 14 residues. The CDR3 nucleotides read TGTGCCAGCAGCTCCGGGACAGACTACAATGAGCAGTTCTTC. Protein product: CASSSGTDYNEQFF.

This clone has a single count. The V and J genes are TRBV7-2 and TRBJ2-1; 11 positions agree with TRBD1. V was pared by 6 bases and J by 9 bases, with 13 bases of the junction left unmatched. Germline CDR1 and CDR2: SGHTA and FQGNSA. The CDR3 is 16 residues long. The CDR3 DNA sequence: TGTGCCAGCAGACTAACCGGGACAGGGGGTTTTGGTGAGCAGTTCTTC. Its protein product is CASRLTGTGGFGEQFF.

The rearrangement uses TRBV28 and TRBJ1-5; 8 bases are shared with TRBD1. Germline assignment: CDR1 MDHEN and CDR2 SYDVKM. The V segment lost 6 bases and the J segment 0 bases; nucleotides outside the gene matches: 10. The CDR3 loop spans 17 amino acids. CDR3 protein: CASRRTGWTYSNQPQHF. The CDR3, as DNA: TGTGCCAGCAGGCGGACAGGGTGGACCTATAGCAATCAGCCCCAGCATTTT.

J is TRBJ1-2 and V is TRBV19; weak D call: TRBD1 (5 bases). This CDR3 region has 13 residues. The V gene lost 2 bases and the J gene lost 8 bases, with 12 bases spanning the gap. Per the germline V gene, CDR1 is LNHDA and CDR2 is SQIVND (reference sequence). CDR3 amino acids: CASSIWGRAGYTF. DNA of the CDR3: TGTGCCAGTAGTATATGGGGCAGGGCCGGCTACACCTTC.

CDR3 loop: CASSIGAGGAYEQYF. The CDR3 DNA reads as TGTGCCAGTAGTATAGGTGCGGGAGGAGCCTACGAGCAGTACTTC. The genes are TRBV19 and TRBJ2-7, with TRBD2 matching 8 bases. Unmatched junction bases numbered 4, after V lost 1 base and J lost 2 bases. CDR3 size: 15 residues. The V gene's germline CDR1 is LNHDA and CDR2 SQIVND (reference sequence). The variable domain in full, completed from reference TRBV19 and TRBJ2-7, reads DGGITQSPKYLFRKEGQNVTLSCEQNLNHDAMYWYRQDPGQGLRLIYYSQIVNDFQKGDIAEGYSVSREKKESFPLTVTSAQKNPTAFYLCASSIGAGGAYEQYFGPGTRLTVT.

This clone was observed once. This sequence joins TRBV6-1 and TRBJ2-5; D is perhaps TRBD2 (5 bases). CDR1 is MNHNS, CDR2 SASEGT, per germline. The V gene lost 8 bases and the J gene lost 7 bases, with 20 bases spanning the gap. The length of the CDR3 is 14 residues. The CDR3 protein is CASQRFGVEVTQYF. The CDR3, as DNA: TGTGCCAGCCAGAGATTTGGGGTGGAGGTGACCCAGTACTTC.

The rearrangement links TRBV19 to TRBJ1-5, with D perhaps matching TRBD1 (6 bases). Trimming pared 3 bases from V and 1 base from J, leaving 10 bases between. The CDR3 runs to 15 residues. Germline V gene lookup returns CDR1 LNHDA and CDR2 SQIVND (reference sequence). The CDR3 coding sequence is TGTGCCAGTAGTATGCGCAGGGGAAGCAATCAGCCCCAGCATTTT. It specifies CASSMRRGSNQPQHF.

This rearrangement joins TRBV4-1 to TRBJ1-4, with 10 bases matching TRBD1. The CDR3 extends over 16 amino acids. Losses at the gene ends were 4 bases for V and 7 bases for J; bases not matched to a gene: 9. Per the germline V gene, CDR1 is MGHRA and CDR2 is YSYEKL. The CDR3 loop reads CASSRGQGVRGEKLFF. DNA for the CDR3: TGCGCCAGCAGCCGCGGACAGGGGGTTCGTGGTGAAAAACTGTTTTTT.

CDR3 amino acids: CASSQDRATSGLTDTQYF. The CDR3 DNA reads TGCGCCAGCAGCCAAGATCGGGCTACTAGCGGACTTACAGATACGCAGTATTTT. V and J are TRBV4-3 and TRBJ2-3; the match to TRBD2 covers 8 bases. Germline CDR1 LGHNA, CDR2 YSLEER. V lost 0 bases and J lost 3; bases outside the gene matches: 11. CDR3 length: 18 residues.